Described below is a single T cell receptor beta chain sequence and its context. Its target is unknown. Here immunoSEQ multiplex PCR was the method, and the copy in TCRdb shows in-frame clones only, minus some. The sample has 90,000 to 110,000 clones, about nine tenths seen once. The data belong to a study of T cell responses to AZD1222 COVID-19 vaccine. Study conclusions and caveats: Of spike-specific TCRs, nearly half reportedly target regions left unmutated in variants.

The material was peripheral blood, obtained on day 0 of AZD1222 vaccination. This clonotype was sampled from an adult in good health.

CDR3 residues: CATTDYTGELFF. CDR3 bases: TGTGCCACCACGGATTATACCGGGGAGCTGTTTTTT. The V gene is TRBV24-1, the J gene TRBJ2-2; no reliable D call. Trimming shortened V by 8 bases and J by 5 bases, and 8 bases separated the two germline ends. This CDR3 is 12 amino acids long. The V gene's germline CDR1 is KGHDR and CDR2 SFDVKD.